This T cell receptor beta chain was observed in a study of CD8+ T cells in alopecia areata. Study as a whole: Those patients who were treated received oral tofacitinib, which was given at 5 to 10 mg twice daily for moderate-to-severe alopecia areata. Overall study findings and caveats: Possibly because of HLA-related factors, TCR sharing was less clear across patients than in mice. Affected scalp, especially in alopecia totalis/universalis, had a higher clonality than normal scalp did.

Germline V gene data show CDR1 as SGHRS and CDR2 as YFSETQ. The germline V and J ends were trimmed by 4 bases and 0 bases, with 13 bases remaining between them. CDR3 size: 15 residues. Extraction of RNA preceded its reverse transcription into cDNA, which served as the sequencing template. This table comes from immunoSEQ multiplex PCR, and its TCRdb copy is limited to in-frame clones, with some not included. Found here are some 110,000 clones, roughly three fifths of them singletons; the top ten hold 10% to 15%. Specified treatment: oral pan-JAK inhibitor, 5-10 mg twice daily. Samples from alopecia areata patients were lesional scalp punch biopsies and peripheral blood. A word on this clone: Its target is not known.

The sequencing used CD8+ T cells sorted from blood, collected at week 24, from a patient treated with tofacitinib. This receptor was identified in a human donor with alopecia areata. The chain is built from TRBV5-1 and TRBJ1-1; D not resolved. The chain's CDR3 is CASSAPVGLNTEAFF. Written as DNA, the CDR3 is TGCGCCAGCAGCGCCCCCGTCGGTCTGAACACTGAAGCTTTCTTT.